The clone carrying this T cell receptor beta chain was seen a handful of times. Sequencing was performed with immunoSEQ multiplex PCR; in TCRdb, only in-frame clones are kept and a portion is missing. Here the sample spans 50,000 or so clones, around 84% being singletons. The CDR3 spans 13 residues. V lost 3 bases, J lost 6 bases, and 9 bases lay in between. Germline V gene lookup returns CDR1 LNHNV and CDR2 YYDKDF (reference sequence). The data were taken from a study of blood T cell repertoires in COVID-19. Overall study context: Material from acute and convalescent COVID-19 was sourced from the United States, Italy and Spain.

The material sequenced was peripheral blood. The receptor's source is a man aged 70-80 years with acute or convalescent COVID-19. V usage is TRBV15 and J usage is TRBJ1-5, with D maybe TRBD1 (5 bases). The CDR3 sequence is CATSSEQVQPQHF. The DNA of the CDR3 is TGTGCCACCAGCAGTGAACAGGTTCAGCCCCAGCATTTT.